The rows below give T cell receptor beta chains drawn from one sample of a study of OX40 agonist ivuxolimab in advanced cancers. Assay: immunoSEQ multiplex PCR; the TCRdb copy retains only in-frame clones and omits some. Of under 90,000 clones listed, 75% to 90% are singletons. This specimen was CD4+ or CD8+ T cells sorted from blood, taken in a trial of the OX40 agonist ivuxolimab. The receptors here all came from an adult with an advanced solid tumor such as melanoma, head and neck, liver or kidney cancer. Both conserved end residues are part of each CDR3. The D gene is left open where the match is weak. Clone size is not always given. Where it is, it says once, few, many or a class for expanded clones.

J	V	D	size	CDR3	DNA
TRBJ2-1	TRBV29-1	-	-	CSASLSRGNEQFF	TGCAGCGCCTCATTGAGCCGGGGCAATGAGCAGTTCTTC
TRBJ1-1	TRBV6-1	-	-	CASSASLNTEAFF	TGTGCCAGCAGTGCTAGTCTGAACACTGAAGCTTTCTTT
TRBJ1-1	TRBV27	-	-	CASSSSWTEAFF	TGTGCCAGCAGTTCCTCATGGACTGAAGCTTTCTTT
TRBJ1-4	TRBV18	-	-	CASSPRPKGDEKLFF	TGTGCCAGCTCACCGCGACCTAAAGGGGATGAAAAACTGTTTTTT
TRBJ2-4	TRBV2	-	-	CASSAGQDYRRYF	TGTGCCAGCAGTGCTGGACAGGACTACAGGCGGTACTTC
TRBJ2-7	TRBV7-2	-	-	CASSLGGTRNEQYF	TGTGCCAGCAGCTTAGGGGGTACGAGGAACGAGCAGTACTTC
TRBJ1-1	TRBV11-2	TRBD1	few	CASKGGQSILAEEAFF	TGTGCCAGCAAAGGGGGACAGTCGATTTTGGCTGAAGAAGCTTTCTTT
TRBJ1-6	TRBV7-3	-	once	CASSLGLGSPLHF	TGTGCCAGCAGCTTAGGCCTGGGTTCACCCCTCCACTTT
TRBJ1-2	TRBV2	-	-	CASTSGTLNYGYTF	TGTGCCAGCACCTCCGGGACATTGAACTATGGCTACACCTTC
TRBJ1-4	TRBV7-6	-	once	CASSLIRGEANEKLFF	TGTGCCAGCAGCTTAATCAGGGGAGAAGCTAATGAAAAACTGTTTTTT
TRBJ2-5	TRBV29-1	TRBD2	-	CSVEGLAGGSETQYF	TGCAGCGTTGAAGGGCTAGCGGGGGGCTCTGAGACCCAGTACTTC
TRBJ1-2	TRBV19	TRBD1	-	CAGRGGADGYTF	TGTGCCGGTAGAGGGGGCGCGGATGGCTACACCTTC
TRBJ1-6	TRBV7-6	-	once	CASSLRTAEFNSPLHF	TGTGCCAGCAGCTTAAGGACAGCCGAATTTAATTCACCCCTCCACTTT
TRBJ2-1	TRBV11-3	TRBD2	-	CASSSGLAGGPEQFF	TGTGCCAGCAGCTCCGGACTAGCGGGGGGGCCTGAGCAGTTCTTC
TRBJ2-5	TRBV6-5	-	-	CASSLTWTAQETQYF	TGTGCCAGCAGTTTAACATGGACAGCCCAAGAGACCCAGTACTTC
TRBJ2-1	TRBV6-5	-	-	CASSRGGIGEQFF	TGTGCCAGCTCTCGCGGTGGGATAGGGGAGCAGTTCTTC
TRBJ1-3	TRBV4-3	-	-	CASSQAGSGNTIYF	TGCGCCAGCAGCCAAGCAGGGTCCGGAAACACCATATATTTT
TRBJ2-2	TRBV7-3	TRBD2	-	CASSSWTSGNTGELFF	TGTGCCAGCAGCTCCTGGACTAGCGGGAACACCGGGGAGCTGTTTTTT
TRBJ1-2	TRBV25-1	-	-	CASTQGYGYTF	TGTGCCAGCACCCAGGGTTATGGCTACACCTTC
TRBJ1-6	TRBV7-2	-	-	CASSSLGGSPLHF	TGTGCCAGCAGCTCACTGGGGGGATCACCCCTCCACTTT
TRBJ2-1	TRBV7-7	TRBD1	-	CASSSGQGNEQFF	TGTGCCAGCAGCTCGGGACAGGGTAATGAGCAGTTCTTC
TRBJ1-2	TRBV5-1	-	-	CASSSQAGYGYTF	TGCGCCAGCAGCTCCCAGGCGGGCTATGGCTACACCTTC
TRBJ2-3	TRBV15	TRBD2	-	CATSRWGTSGGTDTQYF	TGTGCCACCAGCAGGTGGGGGACTAGCGGGGGCACAGATACGCAGTATTTT
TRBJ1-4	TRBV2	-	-	CASIREFTNEKLFF	TGTGCCAGCATTAGAGAGTTCACTAATGAAAAACTGTTTTTT
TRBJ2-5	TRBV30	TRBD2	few	CASQGFRLAGGYEGETQYF	TGTGCTTCGCAGGGTTTTAGGCTAGCGGGAGGGTACGAAGGAGAGACCCAGTACTTC
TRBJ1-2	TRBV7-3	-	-	CASSLGPDYGYTF	TGTGCCAGCAGCTTGGGACCGGACTATGGCTACACCTTC
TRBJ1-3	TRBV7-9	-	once	CATEVGGAKGNTIYF	TGTGCCACCGAAGTCGGGGGCGCAAAAGGAAACACCATATATTTT
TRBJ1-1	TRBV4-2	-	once	CASSQDRAKGTEAFF	TGTGCCAGCAGCCAAGACAGGGCCAAAGGCACTGAAGCTTTCTTT
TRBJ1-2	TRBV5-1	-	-	CASSLVPDNYGYTF	TGCGCCAGCAGCTTGGTTCCGGATAACTATGGCTACACCTTC
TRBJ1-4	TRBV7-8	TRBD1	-	CASSPATGGFF	TGTGCCAGCAGCCCAGCGACAGGGGGGTTTTTT
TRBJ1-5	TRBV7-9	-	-	CASSSTGFNQPQHF	TGTGCCAGCAGCTCTACAGGGTTCAATCAGCCCCAGCATTTT
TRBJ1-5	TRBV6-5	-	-	CASSYSNSNQPQHF	TGTGCCAGCAGTTACAGTAATAGCAATCAGCCCCAGCATTTT
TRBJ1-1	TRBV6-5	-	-	CASRVSQGNTEAFF	TGTGCCAGCAGAGTTAGCCAGGGGAACACTGAAGCTTTCTTT
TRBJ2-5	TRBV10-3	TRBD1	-	CAISGRDRQETQYF	TGTGCCATCAGTGGACGGGACAGACAAGAGACCCAGTACTTC
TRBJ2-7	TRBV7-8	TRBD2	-	CASSPTERGTYEQYF	TGTGCCAGCAGCCCAACTGAGCGGGGCACCTACGAGCAGTACTTC
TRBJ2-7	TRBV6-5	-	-	CASSQGTPYEQYF	TGTGCCAGCAGTCAGGGAACCCCCTACGAGCAGTACTTC
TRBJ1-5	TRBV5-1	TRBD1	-	CASSFGTGRNQPQHF	TGCGCCAGCAGCTTTGGGACAGGGCGCAATCAGCCCCAGCATTTT
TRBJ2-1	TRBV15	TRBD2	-	CATSAAGGLSFF	TGTGCCACCAGTGCGGCGGGAGGGCTATCTTTCTTC
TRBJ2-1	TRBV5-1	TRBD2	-	CASRRSAGGQKYEQFF	TGCGCCAGCAGACGCTCAGCGGGGGGGCAAAAGTATGAGCAGTTCTTC
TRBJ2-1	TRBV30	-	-	CAWNRDRGEQFF	TGTGCCTGGAATAGGGATCGAGGGGAGCAGTTCTTC
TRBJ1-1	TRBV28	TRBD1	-	CASRGQGSEAFF	TGTGCCAGCAGAGGACAGGGTTCTGAAGCTTTCTTT
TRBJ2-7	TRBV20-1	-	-	CSARPGGEQYF	TGCAGTGCTAGACCCGGCGGGGAGCAGTACTTC
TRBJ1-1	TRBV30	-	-	CAWTRGGDTEAFF	TGTGCCTGGACCCGCGGGGGCGACACTGAAGCTTTCTTT
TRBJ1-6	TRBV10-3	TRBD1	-	CAISEGTGGWSYNSPLHF	TGTGCCATCAGTGAGGGGACAGGGGGCTGGTCCTATAATTCACCCCTCCACTTT
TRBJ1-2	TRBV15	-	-	CATSRDIGYGYTF	TGTGCCACCAGCAGAGATATCGGCTATGGCTACACCTTC
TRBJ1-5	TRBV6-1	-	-	CASRPLGASNQPQHF	TGTGCCAGCAGACCACTTGGGGCAAGCAATCAGCCCCAGCATTTT
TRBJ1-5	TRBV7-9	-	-	CASSSSGVSNQPQHF	TGTGCCAGCAGCTCCAGCGGGGTGAGCAATCAGCCCCAGCATTTT